In this sample, the clone carrying this TCR beta chain turned up many times. Its antigen is unidentified. The germline V gene encodes CDR1 MDHEN and CDR2 SYDVKM. J lost 9 bases, V lost 7 bases, and 8 bases had no gene match. The CDR3 length is 14 residues. Time point of the sample: longitudinal time-point 2. The unsorted libraries were generated from a total of 2 million PBMCs, which had been stored in RNAlater at -80 C. This record comes from a study of neurological immune-mediated disorders. The output of every sequencing run exceeded 170 million TCR-beta sequences, derived from 15-18 subjects. MiXCR, applied by TCRdb to the 5' RACE reads, yields one record per CDR3 protein. The sample contains roughly 60,000 distinct CDR3 sequences, roughly 10% of which appear only once. Findings of the study overall: Private repertoires in all groups were suggested by the finding that expanded clones across subjects shared no CDR3 amino acid sequences.

Sequenced: PBMCs. This chain uses TRBV28 with TRBJ2-1; 11 positions match TRBD2. The TCR was taken from a man aged 30 to 39 in good health. DNA of the CDR3: TGTGCCAGCATAGGAACTAGCGGGAGCGGTGAGCAGTTCTTC. This sequence encodes CASIGTSGSGEQFF.